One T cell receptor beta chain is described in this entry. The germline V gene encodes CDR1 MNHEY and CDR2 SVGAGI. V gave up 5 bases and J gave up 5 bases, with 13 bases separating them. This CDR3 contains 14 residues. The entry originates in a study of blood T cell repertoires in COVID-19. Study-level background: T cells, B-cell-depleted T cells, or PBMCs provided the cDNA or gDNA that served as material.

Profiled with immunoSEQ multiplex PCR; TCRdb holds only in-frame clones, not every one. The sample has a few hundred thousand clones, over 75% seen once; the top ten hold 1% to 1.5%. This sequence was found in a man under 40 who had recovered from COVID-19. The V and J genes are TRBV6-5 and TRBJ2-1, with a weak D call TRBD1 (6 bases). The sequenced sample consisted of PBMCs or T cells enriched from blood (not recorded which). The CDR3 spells CASSPLGGNNEQFF. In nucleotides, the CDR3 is TGTGCCAGCAGTCCCCTTGGGGGCAACAATGAGCAGTTCTTC.